What follows are 30 T cell receptor beta chains derived from one specimen sequenced in a study of blood T cell repertoires in COVID-19. Clones were sequenced by immunoSEQ multiplex PCR, and TCRdb holds only the in-frame ones, with some missing. Found here are 70,000 to 95,000 clones, approximately 87% of them singletons; the top ten hold roughly 1.5%. Sequencing input: peripheral blood. These TCRs come from a human donor with active COVID-19. The donor label of this sample is uncertain.

J is TRBJ2-5 and V is TRBV29-1; the match to TRBD2 covers 9 bases. The CDR3 has 12 residues. Trimming took 7 bases from V and 5 from J; bases not matched to a gene: 5. Germline CDR1 reads SQVTM; CDR2 reads ANQGSEA. CDR3 in amino acids: CSGSRGGETQYF. The CDR3 region has the DNA TGCAGCGGTTCGCGGGGGGGGGAGACCCAGTACTTC.

The chain uses TRBV4-3 and TRBJ1-1, with 8 bases lining up with TRBD1. The J segment lost 2 bases and the V segment lost 4 bases, leaving 9 bases of the junction unmatched. The length of the CDR3 is 16 residues. The V gene's germline CDR1 is LGHNA and CDR2 YSLEER. In DNA, the CDR3 is TGCGCCAGCAGCCCACGGGCGACAGGGGTTAACACTGAAGCTTTCTTT. This translates into CASSPRATGVNTEAFF.

In nucleotides, the CDR3 is TGTGCCAGCAGCTCCCGGGACAGGGCCTCTGGGGCCAACGTCCTGACTTTC. It codes for CASSSRDRASGANVLTF. The chain is built from TRBV3-1 (or the pseudogene TRBV3-2) and TRBJ2-6, with 9 bases matching TRBD1. This CDR3 comprises 17 residues. V trimming: 5 bases; J trimming: 0 bases; junction bases outside the gene matches: 5. Germline loops: CDR1 LGHDT, CDR2 YNNKEL (reference sequence).

In DNA, the CDR3 is TGTGCCAGCAGTTTCAAGACAGGGGTGAACACTGAAGCTTTCTTT. Its translation is CASSFKTGVNTEAFF. This chain uses TRBV6-2 or TRBV6-3 with TRBJ1-1; 8 bases match TRBD1. Germline values: CDR1 MNHEY, CDR2 SVGEGT. The CDR3 spans 15 residues. V trimming: 4 bases; J trimming: 0 bases; junction bases outside the gene matches: 4.

This rearrangement joins TRBV5-1 to TRBJ2-3; 7 bases line up with TRBD2. The trim removed 1 base at V and 0 bases at J, leaving 8 bases unmatched. There are 17 residues in the CDR3. The germline gives CDR1 SGHRS, CDR2 YFSETQ. The CDR3 is CASSLSPAGLSTDTQYF. As DNA, the CDR3 is TGCGCCAGCAGCTTGTCACCAGCGGGGCTAAGCACAGATACGCAGTATTTT. Together with reference TRBV5-1 and TRBJ2-3, the CDR3 gives the full variable domain: KAGVTQTPRYLIKTRGQQVTLSCSPISGHRSVSWYQQTPGQGLQFLFEYFSETQRNKGNFPGRFSGRQFSNSRSEMNVSTLELGDSALYLCASSLSPAGLSTDTQYFGPGTRLTVL.

The rearrangement joins TRBV9 to TRBJ1-4, with D perhaps TRBD1 (6 bases). The CDR3 has 15 residues. Deletions cut 0 bases from V and 0 bases from J, with 6 bases between. CDR1 is SGDLS and CDR2 is YYNGEE in the germline V gene. CDR3: CASSVGTATNEKLFF. CDR3 coding DNA: TGTGCCAGCAGCGTAGGGACAGCAACTAATGAAAAACTGTTTTTT.

This clone was recorded once. The rearrangement joins TRBV3-1 (or the pseudogene TRBV3-2) to TRBJ1-5, with no clear D. The CDR3 spans 15 residues. The V and J ends lost 0 bases and 0 bases respectively, with 6 bases between them. Germline CDR1 and CDR2: LGHDT and YNNKEL (reference sequence). Here the CDR3 reads CASSQDGGSNQPQHF. The DNA of the CDR3 is TGTGCCAGCAGCCAAGACGGCGGTAGCAATCAGCCCCAGCATTTT.

As for this clone: The CDR3 end shows no conserved phenylalanine or tryptophan, and so a read error is likely. The limits of the CDR3 on the DNA are not certain, so only TCRdb's listed CDR3 is given. The rearrangement joins TRBV29-1 to TRBJ1-1; TRBD1, the table's D call, lacks a check against the DNA. Germline lookup yields CDR1 SQVTM and CDR2 ANQGSEA. A total of 10 residues make up the CDR3, ends included. The CDR3 loop reads CSVEDGTGPV.

The rearrangement joins TRBV12-5 to TRBJ1-5; D remains unclear. Germline lookup yields CDR1 LGHNT and CDR2 FRNRAP. The CDR3 contains 16 residues. Trimming took off 0 bases at V and 6 bases at J, with 15 bases between the two ends. In nucleotides, the CDR3 is TGTGCTAGTGGTTTGGTACGGGTGGGAGTAAGTCAGCCCCAGCATTTT. This encodes CASGLVRVGVSQPQHF. Variable domain in full (rest from reference TRBV12-5 and TRBJ1-5): DARVTQTPRHKVTEMGQEVTMRCQPILGHNTVFWYRQTMMQGLELLAYFRNRAPLDDSGMPKDRFSAEMPDATLATLKIQPSEPRDSAVYFCASGLVRVGVSQPQHFGDGTRLSIL.

The chain recombines TRBV29-1 with TRBJ1-2, with TRBD1 matching 8 bases. From germline, CDR1 is SQVTM and CDR2 ANQGSEA. The CDR3 runs 13 residues. J was trimmed by 5 bases and V by 6 bases; bases with no gene match: 8. CDR3 amino acids: CSVAGGAFYGYTF. CDR3 nucleotide sequence: TGCAGCGTGGCAGGGGGCGCATTTTATGGCTACACCTTC.

CDR3 region: CASSMETGTGLYNEQFF. For the CDR3, the DNA is TGTGCCAGCAGTATGGAGACCGGGACAGGCCTATACAATGAGCAGTTCTTC. This chain uses TRBV7-9 with TRBJ2-1; 8 bases map to TRBD1. Germline values: CDR1 SEHNR, CDR2 FQNEAQ (reference sequence). The J segment lost 4 bases and the V segment lost 6 bases, leaving 14 bases of the junction unmatched. The CDR3 length is 17 residues.

The chain uses TRBV29-1 and TRBJ1-2; no firm D call. Germline V gives CDR1 SQVTM, CDR2 ANQGSEA. The CDR3 length is 14 residues. V gave up 4 bases and J gave up 2 bases, with 14 bases separating them. The CDR3 bases are TGCAGCGTTGTTTCAATGGAGGCAAACTATGGCTACACCTTC. As protein: CSVVSMEANYGYTF.

The chain has TRBV6-5 and TRBJ1-5; TRBD1 agrees at 7 bases. Germline-derived CDR1 and CDR2 are MNHEY and SVGAGI. V shed 0 bases and J 1 base; nucleotides not matched to a gene: 3. The CDR3 is 16 residues long. CDR3 protein: CASSYSGQLSNQPQHF. The CDR3 DNA is TGTGCCAGCAGTTACTCGGGACAGCTAAGCAATCAGCCCCAGCATTTT.

This clone has only one observation. V usage is TRBV19 and J usage is TRBJ2-5; 8 nucleotides agree with TRBD2. The CDR3 runs to 14 residues. V shed 3 bases, J shed 6 bases, and the junction held 6 bases outside the gene matches. Germline-derived CDR1 and CDR2 are LNHDA and SQIVND (reference sequence). The DNA for the CDR3 is TGTGCCAGTAGTATTGGGACTAGGGGGAAGACCCAGTACTTC. It encodes CASSIGTRGKTQYF.

This clone was observed a single time. The chain uses TRBV7-2 and TRBJ1-1; the match to TRBD1 covers 9 bases. Looked up from germline, CDR1 is SGHTA and CDR2 is FQGNSA. V trimming: 5 bases; J trimming: 6 bases; junction bases outside the gene matches: 7. The CDR3 contains 14 residues. The CDR3 is CASSRDRVESEAFF. As DNA, the CDR3 is TGTGCCAGCAGCAGGGACAGGGTGGAGTCTGAAGCTTTCTTT.

This chain links TRBV5-1 with TRBJ2-3; 10 nucleotides match TRBD2. The length of the CDR3 is 15 residues. Per germline, CDR1 SGHRS and CDR2 YFSETQ. The junction had 2 bases not matched to a gene; V was cut back by 3 bases and J by 1 base. Here the CDR3 reads CASSSLAGGTDTQYF. CDR3 DNA: TGCGCCAGCAGCTCTCTAGCGGGGGGCACAGATACGCAGTATTTT.

The chain recombines TRBV2 with TRBJ1-2; a weak D match, TRBD1 (6 bases). Germline V gene sequence: CDR1 SNHLY, CDR2 FYNNEI. CDR3 size: 14 residues. Trimming took off 7 bases at V and 6 bases at J, with 18 bases between the two ends. This CDR3 is CASNPGHLRDGYTF. CDR3 DNA sequence: TGTGCCAGCAACCCGGGACACCTCAGGGATGGCTACACCTTC.

DNA of the CDR3: TGTGCCACCAGTGATTCCGGGACAGGGACCTACAATGAGCAGTTCTTC. Protein sequence: CATSDSGTGTYNEQFF. The V and J genes are TRBV24-1 and TRBJ2-1; the match to TRBD1 covers 9 bases. V gave up 2 bases and J gave up 2 bases; unmatched junction bases: 3. CDR1 and CDR2 from the germline V gene are KGHDR and SFDVKD. The CDR3 has 16 residues.

The chain carries TRBV2 and TRBJ2-2; no clear D. Trimming removed 4 bases from V and 3 bases from J, with 9 bases in between. Per the germline V gene, CDR1 is SNHLY and CDR2 is FYNNEI. This CDR3 contains 14 residues. In DNA form, the CDR3 reads TGTGCCAGCAGTGTTCTCTCGTACACCGGGGAGCTGTTTTTT. Translating it yields CASSVLSYTGELFF.

The chain combines TRBV27 with TRBJ1-1; D is unresolved. Between the trimmed V and J ends, which lost 0 bases and 3 bases, there was a span of 11 bases. The germline V gene has CDR1 MNHEY and CDR2 SMNVEV (reference sequence). This CDR3 is built from 15 residues. The CDR3 sequence: CASSLSGRFYTEAFF. CDR3 DNA: TGTGCCAGCAGTTTATCGGGCAGATTTTACACTGAAGCTTTCTTT.

The chain couples TRBV30 to TRBJ1-3, with 7 bases that match TRBD1. CDR1 and CDR2 from the germline V gene are GTSNPN and SVGIG (reference sequence). This CDR3 spans 13 amino acids. With V trimmed by 5 bases and J by 3 bases, 4 bases remained unmatched. CDR3 in amino acids: CAWAGQLGNTIYF. The CDR3 nucleotides read TGTGCCTGGGCGGGACAGCTTGGAAACACCATATATTTT.

This clone has more than one count but fewer than ten. The J gene is TRBJ2-1, the V gene TRBV9, with D tentatively TRBD2 (6 bases). CDR3 size: 16 residues. Germline V gives CDR1 SGDLS, CDR2 YYNGEE. The V end was cut by 3 bases, the J end by 4 bases, with 17 bases between. The CDR3 loop is CASSAPGTHQYNEQFF. CDR3 bases: TGTGCCAGCAGCGCCCCCGGGACTCACCAATACAATGAGCAGTTCTTC.

V usage is TRBV27 and J usage is TRBJ2-7, with 7 bases matching TRBD1. The CDR3 totals 14 residues. V trimming: 4 bases; J trimming: 5 bases; junction bases outside the gene matches: 8. The germline V gene has CDR1 MNHEY and CDR2 SMNVEV (reference sequence). CDR3 residues: CASSYSGTVNEQYF. The CDR3 coding sequence is TGTGCCAGCAGTTATTCCGGGACAGTTAACGAGCAGTACTTC.

V is TRBV3-1 (or the pseudogene TRBV3-2) and J is TRBJ2-5, with 11 bases that match TRBD2. Germline trimming cut 2 bases from V and 1 base from J; bases unmatched to any gene: 12. Germline V gene sequence: CDR1 LGHDT, CDR2 YNNKEL (reference sequence). This CDR3 region has 19 residues. CDR3 loop: CASSQRHSGGAVRQETQYF. CDR3 coding DNA: TGTGCCAGCAGCCAACGACATAGCGGGGGGGCCGTTCGCCAAGAGACCCAGTACTTC.

The CDR3 coding sequence is TGTGCCAGCAGCCCGACATCTAACTATGGCTACACCTTC. Translating it yields CASSPTSNYGYTF. The V and J genes are TRBV27 and TRBJ1-2, with no clear D. The CDR3 contains 13 residues. V lost 6 bases and J 0 bases, leaving 8 bases between the germline ends. Germline V gives CDR1 MNHEY, CDR2 SMNVEV (reference sequence).

This sequence joins TRBV7-8 and TRBJ1-5; TRBD1 matches at 8 bases. This CDR3 is built from 15 residues. From germline, CDR1 is SGHVS and CDR2 FQNEAQ. The V and J ends lost 1 base and 4 bases, in that order; junction bases with no gene match: 3. The DNA for the CDR3 is TGTGCCAGCAGCTTAGACAGGGGGTTAAATCAGCCCCAGCATTTT. Translating gives CASSLDRGLNQPQHF.

The CDR3 is CASSPFQRAAEKLFF. The CDR3 DNA follows: TGTGCCAGCTCACCATTTCAGAGGGCGGCTGAAAAACTGTTTTTT. The V call is TRBV18, the J call TRBJ1-4; D uncertain. The V gene lost 2 bases and the J gene lost 7 bases, with 14 bases spanning the gap. Germline V gene lookup returns CDR1 KGHSH and CDR2 LQKENI. The length of the CDR3 is 15 residues.

The chain employs TRBV27 and TRBJ1-1; 7 bases map to TRBD1. V dropped 0 bases and J dropped 5; count of bases not matched to a gene: 6. CDR3 length: 15 amino acids. Germline lookup yields CDR1 MNHEY and CDR2 SMNVEV (reference sequence). The CDR3 DNA is TGTGCCAGCAGTTTATCGGTAGGGGGCGATACTGAAGCTTTCTTT. Translation gives CASSLSVGGDTEAFF.

V usage is TRBV28 and J usage is TRBJ1-5; the D gene is possibly TRBD1 (6 bases). The CDR3 loop spans 17 amino acids. The V end lost 3 bases, the J end lost 0 bases, and 15 bases lay between the germline ends. Looked up from germline, CDR1 is MDHEN and CDR2 is SYDVKM. DNA for the CDR3: TGTGCCAGCAGTTTCGGGACAAGGAGTTATAGCAATCAGCCCCAGCATTTT. Its protein is CASSFGTRSYSNQPQHF.

The chain has TRBV3-1 (or the pseudogene TRBV3-2) and TRBJ2-1; D possibly corresponds to TRBD1 (5 bases). Germline CDR1 and CDR2: LGHDT and YNNKEL (reference sequence). The CDR3 loop spans 14 amino acids. The germline V and J ends were trimmed by 0 bases and 5 bases, with 8 bases remaining between them. The CDR3 is CASSQEGRDNEQFF. CDR3 DNA: TGTGCCAGCAGCCAAGAGGGCAGGGACAATGAGCAGTTCTTC.